The next 27 T cell receptor beta chains were all read from a single sample in a study of cytomegalovirus exposure and HLA in healthy donors. Vbeta (60) and Jbeta (13) primers were used in the PCR. The protocol was immunoSEQ multiplex PCR, while the TCRdb copy is restricted to in-frame clones and leaves out a portion. The sample records around 190,000 clones, around three quarters being singletons. Sequenced: PBMCs. Every receptor here comes from a middle-aged man in good health and CMV-seronegative.

The chain recombines TRBV30 with TRBJ1-3; the D is unclear. The CDR3 has 12 residues. The germline V gene encodes CDR1 GTSNPN and CDR2 SVGIG (reference sequence). The V and J ends lost 4 bases and 0 bases respectively, with 4 bases between them. DNA of the CDR3: TGTGCCTGGATTATCTCTGGAAACACCATATATTTT. Its protein product is CAWIISGNTIYF.

The chain couples TRBV25-1 to TRBJ1-5; perhaps TRBD1 as D (5 bases). The germline CDR1 and CDR2 sequences are MGHDK and SYGVNS. The CDR3 totals 12 residues. V was pared by 6 bases and J by 7 bases, with 10 bases between. For the CDR3, the DNA is TGTGCCAGCAGGAGGGGAGGCCAGCCCCAGCATTTT. Translating it yields CASRRGGQPQHF. The whole variable domain, filled in from reference TRBV25-1 and TRBJ1-5, reads EADIYQTPRYLVIGTGKKITLECSQTMGHDKMYWYQQDPGMELHLIHYSYGVNSTEKGDLSSESTVSRIRTEHFPLTLESARPSHTSQYLCASRRGGQPQHFGDGTRLSIL.

The count of this clone is one. J is TRBJ2-5 and V is TRBV4-3; 7 bases line up with TRBD1. The J call may not be correct, given that the DNA end is closer to TRBJ2-7. CDR1 is LGHNA, CDR2 YSLEER, per germline. The CDR3 runs to 16 residues. The CDR3 coding sequence is TGCGCCAGCAGCCAAGATGTAGGGACAGTAGCCTACGAGCAGTACTTC. Its protein is CASSQDVGTVAYEQYF.

V gene TRBV29-1 combines with J gene TRBJ2-7; weak D call: TRBD1 (6 bases). Germline V lookup: CDR1 SQVTM, CDR2 ANQGSEA. This CDR3 is 11 amino acids long. Between the trimmed V and J ends, which lost 5 bases and 3 bases, there was a span of 8 bases. The CDR3 sequence: CSVLQGYEQYF. For the CDR3, the DNA is TGCAGCGTTTTACAGGGCTACGAGCAGTACTTC.

The chain combines TRBV11-3 with TRBJ1-2; D gene unclear. Trimming pared 8 bases from V and 2 bases from J, leaving 9 bases between. The germline V gene has CDR1 SGHNT and CDR2 YENEEA. This CDR3 comprises 12 residues. The CDR3 region has the DNA TGTGCCAGCTCTCAACAGAACTATGGCTACACCTTC. Its protein is CASSQQNYGYTF.

This clone was counted a single time. The CDR3 bases are TGCGCCAGCAGTGGGGAGGGATGGAATGGCTACACCTTC. Encoded protein: CASSGEGWNGYTF. The rearrangement joins TRBV5-1 to TRBJ1-2; D is unresolved. CDR3 length: 13 residues. Germline loops: CDR1 SGHRS, CDR2 YFSETQ. V dropped 5 bases and J dropped 6 bases, with 14 bases sitting between them.

V is TRBV10-1 and J is TRBJ2-2; the D is unclear. The V gene's germline CDR1 is WNHNN and CDR2 SYGVQD (reference sequence). The CDR3 runs 13 residues. The ends were cut back, 0 bases at V and 5 bases at J, with 4 bases in the middle. The CDR3 region is CASSESSTGELFF. The CDR3 DNA follows: TGCGCCAGCAGTGAGTCCTCTACCGGGGAGCTGTTTTTT.

The chain employs TRBV7-9 and TRBJ1-1; D is possibly TRBD1 (5 bases). The CDR3 sequence is 13 residues long. V gave up 3 bases and J gave up 3 bases, with 8 bases separating them. Germline V gives CDR1 SEHNR, CDR2 FQNEAQ (reference sequence). CDR3 coding DNA: TGTGCCAGCAGCTTGGGGGACTACACTGAAGCTTTCTTT. Protein sequence: CASSLGDYTEAFF.

The V gene is TRBV5-1, the J gene TRBJ2-2; 9 positions match TRBD1. Germline assignment: CDR1 SGHRS and CDR2 YFSETQ. After removal of 5 bases from V and 6 bases from J, the junction contained 8 bases not matched to a gene. The CDR3 covers 15 residues. The CDR3 here is CASSSGTGTAGELFF. The CDR3 DNA reads as TGCGCCAGCAGTTCCGGGACAGGGACCGCCGGGGAGCTGTTTTTT.

This chain links TRBV4-1 with TRBJ1-2, with 8 bases that match TRBD1. V was clipped by 3 bases and J by 1 base; unmatched bases: 10. The CDR3 spans 17 residues. The germline gives CDR1 MGHRA, CDR2 YSYEKL. Written as DNA, the CDR3 is TGCGCCAGCAGCCAGACGGGCAGGGGGCGGAATAACTATGGCTACACCTTC. Its translation is CASSQTGRGRNNYGYTF.

The genes are TRBV6-5 and TRBJ1-5, with D hard to call. V lost 2 bases, J lost 4 bases, and 6 bases lay in between. Germline lookup yields CDR1 MNHEY and CDR2 SVGAGI. The CDR3 extends over 13 amino acids. The CDR3 sequence: CASSYAGNQPQHF. The CDR3 bases are TGTGCCAGCAGTTACGCAGGAAATCAGCCCCAGCATTTT.

The J gene is TRBJ2-2, the V gene TRBV6-4; perhaps TRBD2 as D (5 bases). V shed 7 bases and J shed 5 bases, with 14 bases lying between them. This CDR3 has 14 amino acids. Germline assignment: CDR1 MRHNA and CDR2 SNTAGT. Here the CDR3 reads CASTPGPGTGELFF. Here the CDR3 DNA reads TGTGCCAGCACCCCCGGCCCGGGAACCGGGGAGCTGTTTTTT.

The gene calls are TRBV9 and TRBJ2-3; perhaps TRBD1 as D (5 bases). The germline V gene encodes CDR1 SGDLS and CDR2 YYNGEE. CDR3 length equals 12 residues. V gave up 3 bases and J gave up 8 bases, with 10 bases separating them. The CDR3 reads CASSARGGTQYF. The CDR3 DNA is TGTGCCAGCAGCGCAAGGGGTGGTACGCAGTATTTT.

The J gene is TRBJ1-4, the V gene TRBV6-5; no clear D gene. Germline CDR1 MNHEY, CDR2 SVGAGI. V dropped 8 bases and J dropped 0 bases, with 7 bases sitting between them. The CDR3 consists of 13 residues. The CDR3 DNA sequence: TGTGCCAGCGCAGAAGCAACTAATGAAAAACTGTTTTTT. Protein product: CASAEATNEKLFF.

V is TRBV7-9 and J is TRBJ2-1, with D unresolved. Germline CDR1 is SEHNR and CDR2 is FQNEAQ (reference sequence). This CDR3 comprises 13 residues. The ends were cut back, 2 bases at V and 6 bases at J, with 8 bases in the middle. The CDR3 loop reads CASSLYKFNEQFF. The CDR3 DNA is TGTGCCAGCAGCTTATACAAGTTCAATGAGCAGTTCTTC.

This clone was seen just once. The chain employs TRBV29-1 and TRBJ2-3; 12 nucleotides align to TRBD2. The germline gives CDR1 SQVTM, CDR2 ANQGSEA. V gave up 5 bases and J gave up 4 bases; unmatched junction bases: 4. This CDR3 comprises 14 residues. In nucleotides, the CDR3 is TGCAGCGTTCGGACTAGCGGGAAGGCAGATACGCAGTATTTT. Translation gives CSVRTSGKADTQYF.

This clone showed up just a few times. The chain couples TRBV7-9 to TRBJ2-1, with 9 positions matching TRBD2. The germline CDR1 and CDR2 sequences are SEHNR and FQNEAQ (reference sequence). V dropped 5 bases and J dropped 9; count of bases not matched to a gene: 14. The CDR3 is made up of 16 amino acids. The CDR3 sequence is CASSPRWSSGSGEQFF. The CDR3 DNA sequence: TGTGCCAGCAGCCCCCGCTGGAGTAGCGGGAGCGGTGAGCAGTTCTTC.

The J gene is TRBJ2-2, the V gene TRBV25-1; possible D gene TRBD1, 5 bases. Germline V gene lookup returns CDR1 MGHDK and CDR2 SYGVNS. Trimming stripped 5 bases from V and 0 bases from J, with 10 bases between. The CDR3 loop spans 15 amino acids. The CDR3 reads CASSKQVANTGELFF. The CDR3 region has the DNA TGTGCCAGCAGTAAACAGGTAGCGAACACCGGGGAGCTGTTTTTT.

V is TRBV10-3 and J is TRBJ2-1; possible D gene TRBD2, 5 bases. Trimming left V 3 bases short and J 1 base short, with 7 bases between. The CDR3 totals 14 residues. Germline V gives CDR1 ENHRY, CDR2 SYGVKD. The CDR3 DNA follows: TGTGCCATCAGTGACAGCGGTTCCTACAATGAGCAGTTCTTC. Encoded protein: CAISDSGSYNEQFF.

The CDR3 DNA reads as TGTGCCAGTAGTCGTCCGAGAGACACAGATACGCAGTATTTT. It encodes CASSRPRDTDTQYF. The chain couples TRBV19 to TRBJ2-3; D unclear. The V end was cut by 5 bases, the J end by 2 bases, with 11 bases between. Germline CDR1 LNHDA, CDR2 SQIVND (reference sequence). The CDR3 spans 14 residues.

This rearrangement joins TRBV9 to TRBJ2-3; D unclear. The germline V gene encodes CDR1 SGDLS and CDR2 YYNGEE. Deletions cut 4 bases from V and 4 bases from J, with 13 bases between. This CDR3 region has 14 residues. The CDR3 nucleotides read TGTGCCAGCAGCCCTCAAGTTCGGGCAGATACGCAGTATTTT. Amino acid sequence: CASSPQVRADTQYF.

The CDR3, as DNA: TGTGCCAGCAGCTCCGGGACAGGGGACAATCAGCCCCAGCATTTT. As protein: CASSSGTGDNQPQHF. The J gene is TRBJ1-5, the V gene TRBV7-2; 10 bases map to TRBD1. The CDR3 totals 15 residues. Germline V CDR1 and CDR2: SGHTA, FQGNSA. After removal of 4 bases from V and 3 bases from J, the junction contained 3 bases not matched to a gene.

The gene calls are TRBV19 and TRBJ2-7, with TRBD2 matching over 8 bases. The V and J ends lost 3 bases and 2 bases, in that order; junction bases with no gene match: 3. The CDR3 length is 14 residues. CDR1 LNHDA and CDR2 SQIVND come from the germline V gene (reference sequence). The chain's CDR3 is CASSIQREPYEQYF. CDR3 nucleotides: TGTGCCAGTAGTATCCAGCGGGAGCCCTACGAGCAGTACTTC. The full variable domain, in which reference TRBV19 and TRBJ2-7 provide the parts outside the CDR3, is DGGITQSPKYLFRKEGQNVTLSCEQNLNHDAMYWYRQDPGQGLRLIYYSQIVNDFQKGDIAEGYSVSREKKESFPLTVTSAQKNPTAFYLCASSIQREPYEQYFGPGTRLTVT.

The chain joins TRBV9 to TRBJ2-7; no clear D. With 0 bases removed from V and 0 bases from J, the gap between germline ends came to 7 bases. Germline V gene data show CDR1 as SGDLS and CDR2 as YYNGEE. The CDR3 spans 14 residues. CDR3 loop: CASSVAFSSYEQYF. CDR3 DNA sequence: TGTGCCAGCAGCGTAGCGTTTAGCTCCTACGAGCAGTACTTC.

The rearrangement uses TRBV5-8 and TRBJ2-7; 8 nucleotides match TRBD2. Germline V gene sequence: CDR1 SGHTS, CDR2 YDEGEE. The CDR3 length is 14 residues. V gave up 1 base and J gave up 2 bases; unmatched junction bases: 2. CDR3 region: CASSLLAGPYEQYF. CDR3 nucleotides: TGTGCCAGCAGCTTGTTAGCGGGACCCTACGAGCAGTACTTC. Complete variable domain (other parts from reference TRBV5-8 and TRBJ2-7): EAGVTQSPTHLIKTRGQQATLRCSPISGHTSVYWYQQALGLGLQFLLWYDEGEERNRGNFPPRFSGRQFPNYSSELNVNALELEDSALYLCASSLLAGPYEQYFGPGTRLTVT.

V usage is TRBV2 and J usage is TRBJ2-1; 10 bases map to TRBD2. The CDR3 has 16 residues. V shed 6 bases, J shed 6 bases, and the junction held 11 bases outside the gene matches. Germline assignment: CDR1 SNHLY and CDR2 FYNNEI. CDR3 residues: CASRKSGQRGGNEQFF. The CDR3 region has the DNA TGTGCCAGCAGAAAATCTGGCCAGCGGGGGGGCAATGAGCAGTTCTTC. The entire variable domain, with the rest obtained from reference TRBV2 and TRBJ2-1, is as follows: EPEVTQTPSHQVTQMGQEVILRCVPISNHLYFYWYRQILGQKVEFLVSFYNNEISEKSEIFDDQFSVERPDGSNFTLKIRSTKLEDSAMYFCASRKSGQRGGNEQFFGPGTRLTVL.

This clone has only a few counts. V and J are TRBV5-4 and TRBJ2-5; 8 positions match TRBD2. Germline lookup yields CDR1 SGHNT and CDR2 YYREEE (reference sequence). Trimming took 6 bases from V and 4 from J; bases not matched to a gene: 8. The CDR3 runs to 14 residues. This chain's CDR3 is CASTSGGTPETQYF. The DNA for the CDR3 is TGTGCCAGCACGTCGGGGGGGACCCCAGAGACCCAGTACTTC.